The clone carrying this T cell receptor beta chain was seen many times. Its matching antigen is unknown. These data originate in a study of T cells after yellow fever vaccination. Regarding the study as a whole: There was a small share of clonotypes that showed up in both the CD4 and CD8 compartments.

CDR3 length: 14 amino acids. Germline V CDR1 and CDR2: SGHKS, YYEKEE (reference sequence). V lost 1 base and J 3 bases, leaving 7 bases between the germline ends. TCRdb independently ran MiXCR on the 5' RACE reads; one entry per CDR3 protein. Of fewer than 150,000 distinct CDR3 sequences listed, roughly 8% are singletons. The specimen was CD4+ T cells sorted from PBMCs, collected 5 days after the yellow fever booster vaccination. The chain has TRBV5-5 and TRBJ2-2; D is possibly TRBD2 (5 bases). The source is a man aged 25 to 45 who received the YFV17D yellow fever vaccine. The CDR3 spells CASSLFGDTGELFF. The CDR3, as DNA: TGTGCCAGCAGCTTGTTCGGGGACACCGGGGAGCTGTTTTTT.